This is a list of T cell receptor beta chains from one sample in a study of CD4+ T cells in melanoma. TCRdb's copy holds only in-frame clones and misses some; the assay was immunoSEQ multiplex PCR. This table has under 20,000 clones, 70% to 80% appearing once. The specimen sequenced was cells from a culture (not recorded whether cultured in vitro). The receptor source for this set is a human donor with melanoma. Each CDR3 is given with its conserved first and last residue.

CASSVTGTVSSYNEQFF	TRBV7-9
CASSGRASRRGYTF	TRBV9
CASSARLEAFF	TRBV11-2
CASSPLGAGTGGAEQYF	TRBV18
CASSLAGGVTEAFF	TRBV11-2
CASSDSLDNEQFF	TRBV5-1
CASSVVSGVDEQFF	TRBV9
CASSLLSTANTEAFF	TRBV7-8
CAWSDRGRQPQHF	TRBV30
CASSSTTRYSNQPQHF	TRBV5-6
CASSPSGRVSNNSPLHF	TRBV4-1
CASSLAGQPQHF	TRBV25-1
CASSLGRTTRTRTDTQYF	TRBV11-2
CASSPTRGGADTQYF	TRBV18
CASSLWGMVETQYF	TRBV5-1
CASGLAGGSSNTGELFF	TRBV19
CASSLRWGGEYTQYF	TRBV7-8
CASSLVAPQHF	TRBV5-8
CASSPGTGSYNEQFF	TRBV5-4
CASSRRGGGGTEAFF	TRBV7-9
CASRGRNTDTQYF	TRBV11-3
CASRIDRNNEKLFF	TRBV6-5
CASSVATGWEYEQYF	TRBV9
CSVCRDRNSPLHF	TRBV29-1
CASSLDGEFGNTIYF	TRBV11-2
CASSSEGNQPQHF	TRBV6-4
CASGPRSEKLFF	TRBV6-1
CASSFPGWGTEAFF	TRBV11-2